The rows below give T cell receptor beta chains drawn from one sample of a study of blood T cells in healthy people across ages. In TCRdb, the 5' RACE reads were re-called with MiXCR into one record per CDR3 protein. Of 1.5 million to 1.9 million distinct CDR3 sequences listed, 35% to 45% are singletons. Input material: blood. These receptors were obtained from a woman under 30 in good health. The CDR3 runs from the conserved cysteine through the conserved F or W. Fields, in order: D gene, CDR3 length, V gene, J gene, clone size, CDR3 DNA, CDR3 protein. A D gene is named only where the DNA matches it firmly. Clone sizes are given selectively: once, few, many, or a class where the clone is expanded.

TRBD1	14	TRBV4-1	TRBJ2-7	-	TGCGCCAGCAGCCAGATCGACAGGGTTTACGAGCAGTACTTC	CASSQIDRVYEQYF
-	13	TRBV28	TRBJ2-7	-	TGTGCCAGCGGGATCGGACCCTCAAGCGAGCAGTACTTC	CASGIGPSSEQYF
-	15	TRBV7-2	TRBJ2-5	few	TGTGCCAGCAGCTTATGGGAGGGGGCGAAAGAGACCCAGTACTTC	CASSLWEGAKETQYF
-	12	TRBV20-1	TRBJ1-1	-	TGCAGTGGGGGCAGACCGAACACTGAAGCTTTCTTT	CSGGRPNTEAFF
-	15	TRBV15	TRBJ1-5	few	TGTGCCACCGGCCAGGGACACATAGGTGCTCAGCCCCAGCATTTT	CATGQGHIGAQPQHF
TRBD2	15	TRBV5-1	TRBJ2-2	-	TGCGCCAGCAGAAGTCTAGCGGGAAAGACCGGGGAGCTGTTTTTT	CASRSLAGKTGELFF
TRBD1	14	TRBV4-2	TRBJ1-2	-	TGTGCCAGCAGCCAATCAGGGGGAAACTATGGCTACACCTTC	CASSQSGGNYGYTF
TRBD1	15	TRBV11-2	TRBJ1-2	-	TGTGCCAGCAGCGCCTGGGACAGACGAAACTATGGCGACACCTTC	CASSAWDRRNYGDTF
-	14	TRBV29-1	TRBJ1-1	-	TGCAGCGTTGATGAGGGGCCGGAGTACACTGAAGCTTTCTTT	CSVDEGPEYTEAFF
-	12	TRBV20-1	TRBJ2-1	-	TGCAGTCCACCCGGCACCTACAATGAGCAGTTCTTC	CSPPGTYNEQFF
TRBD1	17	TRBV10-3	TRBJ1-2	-	TGTGCCATCAGTGATAGACAGGGGGCCTTTCAGGACCGAGGCTACACCTTC	CAISDRQGAFQDRGYTF
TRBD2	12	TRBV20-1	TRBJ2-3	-	TGCAGTGCTGGCGGGGGGTCAGATACGCAGTATTTT	CSAGGGSDTQYF
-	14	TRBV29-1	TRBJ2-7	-	TGCAGCGTTGGGTCGGCAGGAAACTCCTACGAGCAGTACTTC	CSVGSAGNSYEQYF
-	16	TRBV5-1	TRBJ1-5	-	TGCGCCAGCAGCTTGGCCCCTAGGGGGGGTAATCAGCCCCAGCATTTT	CASSLAPRGGNQPQHF
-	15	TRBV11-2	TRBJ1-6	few	TGTGCCAGCAGCTTAGTGGGCAACCATAATTCACCCCTCCACTTT	CASSLVGNHNSPLHF
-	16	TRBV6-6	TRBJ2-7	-	TGTGCCAGCAGTTACCGCCAGCGGGCACTATCCTACGAGCGGTACTTC	CASSYRQRALSYERYF
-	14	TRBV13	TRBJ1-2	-	TGTGCCAGCAGTCGGACCGTTTCGAGCTATGGCTGCACCTTC	CASSRTVSSYGCTF